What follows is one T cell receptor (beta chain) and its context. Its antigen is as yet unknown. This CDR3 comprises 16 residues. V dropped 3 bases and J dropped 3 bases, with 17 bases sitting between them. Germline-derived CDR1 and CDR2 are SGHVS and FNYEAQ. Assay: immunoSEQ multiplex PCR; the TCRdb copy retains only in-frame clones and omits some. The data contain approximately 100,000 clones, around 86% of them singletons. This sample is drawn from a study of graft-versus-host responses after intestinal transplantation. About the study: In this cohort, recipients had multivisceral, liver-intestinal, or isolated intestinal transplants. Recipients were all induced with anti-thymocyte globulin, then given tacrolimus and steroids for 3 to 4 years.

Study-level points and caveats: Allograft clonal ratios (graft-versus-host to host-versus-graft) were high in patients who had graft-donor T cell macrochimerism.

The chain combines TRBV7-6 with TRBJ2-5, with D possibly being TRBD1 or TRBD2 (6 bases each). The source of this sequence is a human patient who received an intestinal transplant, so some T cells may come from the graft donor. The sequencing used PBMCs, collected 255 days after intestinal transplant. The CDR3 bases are TGTGCCAGCAGCTTTTATTTAGGGGGGATGGAAGAGACCCAGTACTTC. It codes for CASSFYLGGMEETQYF.